The rows below give T cell receptor beta chains drawn from one sample of a study of cytomegalovirus exposure and HLA in healthy donors. The assay was immunoSEQ multiplex PCR, and TCRdb's table has in-frame clones only and misses some. The profile shows approximately 110,000 clones, 75% to 85% of them singletons. Specimen: PBMCs. The receptors were sampled from a man aged 50 or older in good health and CMV-seronegative. Both conserved end residues are part of each CDR3.

v_call: TRBV7-6; j_call: TRBJ2-1; cdr3_aa: CASSPTGDHPSSYNEQFF
v_call: TRBV7-9; j_call: TRBJ2-1; cdr3_aa: CASSPGQGQFF
v_call: TRBV6-5; j_call: TRBJ1-3; cdr3_aa: CASSSVNSGNTIYF
v_call: TRBV7-9; j_call: TRBJ2-3; cdr3_aa: CASSSGQLGTDTQYF
v_call: TRBV6-1; j_call: TRBJ1-1; cdr3_aa: CASSEWGTMNTEAFF
v_call: TRBV10-3; j_call: TRBJ1-3; cdr3_aa: CAISESPIRSGRNTIYF
v_call: TRBV27; j_call: TRBJ1-2; cdr3_aa: CASSPLDMGQPYGYTF
v_call: TRBV6-5; j_call: TRBJ1-2; cdr3_aa: CASRLQGNYGYTF
v_call: TRBV9; j_call: TRBJ2-3; cdr3_aa: CASSVGGRGTDTQYF
v_call: TRBV9; j_call: TRBJ2-1; cdr3_aa: CASSVAWTEPYEQFF
v_call: TRBV5-4; j_call: TRBJ1-2; cdr3_aa: CASSGDREVGYTF
v_call: TRBV11-2; j_call: TRBJ2-1; cdr3_aa: CASTNRGAYNEQFF
v_call: TRBV7-8; j_call: TRBJ1-1; cdr3_aa: CASSTDTEAFF
v_call: TRBV7-6; j_call: TRBJ2-3; cdr3_aa: CASSLFGGGARGGTDTQYF
v_call: TRBV6-5; j_call: TRBJ1-2; cdr3_aa: CASRTDTSNYGYTF
v_call: TRBV23-1; j_call: TRBJ1-6; cdr3_aa: CASSHSALRGSHISSPLHF
v_call: TRBV19; j_call: TRBJ1-5; cdr3_aa: CASTLNRDTDPSNQPQHF
v_call: TRBV4-3; j_call: TRBJ2-3; cdr3_aa: CASSQGTGERTDTQYF
v_call: TRBV28; j_call: TRBJ1-1; cdr3_aa: CASSLFLTGSFPEAFF